This TCR beta chain was captured in a study of T cell repertoires in cytomegalovirus infection. TCRdb analysed the reads with MiXCR anew, one entry per CDR3 protein. This table has around 300,000 distinct CDR3 sequences, around 20% appearing once. V dropped 3 bases and J dropped 4 bases, with 17 bases sitting between them. The CDR3 consists of 16 residues. The germline gives CDR1 SGHVS, CDR2 FNYEAQ. This clonotype was seen repeatedly, ten times or more. Antigen specificity is unknown. The study's findings and limits: It was HLA-C-restricted CMV-specific TCR beta clonotypes that dominated the response ex vivo. Pooled public TCR beta family frequency picked out CMV carriers with the relevant HLA.

The sequences come from cultured PBMCs, collected from culture after CMV antigen stimulation. The sequence was collected from a human donor in good health (CMV status not recorded). Some clones in this sample may be carry-over from other donors' samples. V gene TRBV7-6 combines with J gene TRBJ2-3; D is possibly TRBD1 or TRBD2 (5 bases each). The CDR3 bases are TGTGCCAGCAGCTTGGTAGCGATTGGGGCCGCAGATACGCAGTATTTT. Translation: CASSLVAIGAADTQYF.